The T cell receptor beta chain described here comes from a study of beta chain features in type 1 diabetes. Study observations and caveats: Amplification by PCR could prefer shorter templates, with the same effect in patients and controls. Patients with type 1 diabetes carried fewer insertions and had more deletions at their VDJ junctions. Researchers report that Type 1 diabetes patients had moderately but significantly shorter TCRB CDR3s across all four CD4+ subsets.

Every isolated RNA sample was fully reverse transcribed, so sequencing captured expressed TCRB transcripts. The assay was immunoSEQ multiplex PCR, and TCRdb's table has in-frame clones only and misses some. The table records 230,000 or so clones, approximately 16% of them present only once. Over 95% purity was reached by all sorted populations. Germline V gene data show CDR1 as LNHNV and CDR2 as YYDKDF (reference sequence). V lost 1 base and J lost 2; bases outside the gene matches: 0. This CDR3 region has 15 residues. Worth noting for this clone: Its antigen is unidentified.

Sequencing was performed on naive CD4+ T cells from blood. V and J are TRBV15 and TRBJ1-3, with TRBD1 identical over 9 bases. The sequence derives from a man in his thirties or forties with type 1 diabetes. The DNA for the CDR3 is TGTGCCACCAGCAGAGGACAGGGGGCTGGAAACACCATATATTTT. Protein sequence: CATSRGQGAGNTIYF.